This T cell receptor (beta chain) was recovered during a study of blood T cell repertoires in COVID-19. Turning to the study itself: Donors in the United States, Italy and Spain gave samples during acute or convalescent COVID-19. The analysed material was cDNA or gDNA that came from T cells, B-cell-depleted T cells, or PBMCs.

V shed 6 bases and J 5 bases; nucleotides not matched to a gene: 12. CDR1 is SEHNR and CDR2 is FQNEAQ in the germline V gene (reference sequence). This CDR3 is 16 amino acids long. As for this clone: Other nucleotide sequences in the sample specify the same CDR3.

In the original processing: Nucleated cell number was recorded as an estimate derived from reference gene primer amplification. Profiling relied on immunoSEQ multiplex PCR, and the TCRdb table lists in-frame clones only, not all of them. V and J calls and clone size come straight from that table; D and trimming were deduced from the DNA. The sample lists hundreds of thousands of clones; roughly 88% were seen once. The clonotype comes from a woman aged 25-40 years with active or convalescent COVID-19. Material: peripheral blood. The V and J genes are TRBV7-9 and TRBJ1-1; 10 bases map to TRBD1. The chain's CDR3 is CASSWNRPDRGTEAFF. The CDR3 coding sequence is TGTGCCAGCAGTTGGAATCGGCCGGACAGGGGGACTGAAGCTTTCTTT.